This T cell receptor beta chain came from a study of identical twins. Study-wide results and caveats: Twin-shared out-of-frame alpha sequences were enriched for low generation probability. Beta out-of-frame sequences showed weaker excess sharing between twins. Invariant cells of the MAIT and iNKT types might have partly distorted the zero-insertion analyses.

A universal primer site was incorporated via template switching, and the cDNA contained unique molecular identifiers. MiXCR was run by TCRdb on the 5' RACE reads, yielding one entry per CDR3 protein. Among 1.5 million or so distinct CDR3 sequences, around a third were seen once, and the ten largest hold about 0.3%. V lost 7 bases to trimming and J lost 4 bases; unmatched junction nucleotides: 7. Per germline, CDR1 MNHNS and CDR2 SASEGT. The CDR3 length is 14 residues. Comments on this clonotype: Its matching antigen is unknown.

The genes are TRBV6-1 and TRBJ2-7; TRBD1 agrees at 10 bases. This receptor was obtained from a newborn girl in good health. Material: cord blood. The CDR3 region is CASKPGQGSYEQYF. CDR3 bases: TGTGCCAGCAAACCGGGACAGGGGAGTTACGAGCAGTACTTC.